Listed here are 26 T cell receptor beta chains from one sample, sequenced in a study of blood T cell repertoires in COVID-19. Only in-frame clones appear in the TCRdb table, and some are missing; sequencing was by immunoSEQ multiplex PCR. The data contain 150,000 to 200,000 clones, almost 85% of them singletons. Material: peripheral blood. These receptors were taken from a man between 40 and 49 years old who had recovered from COVID-19.

The rearrangement uses TRBV12-3 or TRBV12-4 and TRBJ1-2, with D perhaps matching TRBD1 (6 bases). The CDR3 runs to 13 residues. The germline V and J ends were trimmed by 6 bases and 4 bases, with 12 bases remaining between them. CDR3 sequence (DNA): TGTGCCAGCAGGTTGACAGGTTCCTATGGCTACACCTTC. Protein sequence: CASRLTGSYGYTF.

This clone has only one observation. The V call is TRBV5-5, the J call TRBJ1-6; 7 bases match TRBD1. The CDR3 runs 15 residues. The trim removed 1 base at V and 6 bases at J, leaving 4 bases unmatched. Germline V gives CDR1 SGHKS, CDR2 YYEKEE (reference sequence). The CDR3 DNA reads TGTGCCAGCAGCTTGAGACAGGGTACTAATTCACCCCTCCACTTT. Translating gives CASSLRQGTNSPLHF.

V is TRBV5-4 and J is TRBJ1-6, with D possibly TRBD1 on 5 matching bases. Germline assignment: CDR1 SGHNT and CDR2 YYREEE (reference sequence). This CDR3 comprises 16 residues. V was trimmed by 4 bases and J by 15 bases, leaving 26 bases between them. In DNA form, the CDR3 reads TGTGCCAGCAGCCAGCCGAGATCGACAGCAATGGCTGACCTCCACTTT. Amino acid sequence: CASSQPRSTAMADLHF.

In its sample, this clone was seen once. This chain joins TRBV30 and TRBJ1-3; 7 nucleotides match TRBD1. The CDR3 contains 14 residues. Germline lookup yields CDR1 GTSNPN and CDR2 SVGIG (reference sequence). V lost 7 bases to trimming and J lost 3 bases; unmatched junction nucleotides: 9. CDR3 DNA: TGTGCCTTGACGACAGGGCCCGATGGAAACACCATATATTTT. It translates to CALTTGPDGNTIYF.

The V gene is TRBV24-1, the J gene TRBJ2-1; 14 positions match TRBD2. The V gene's germline CDR1 is KGHDR and CDR2 SFDVKD. Trimming at V came to 1 base and at J to 9 bases, leaving 4 bases not matched to a gene. CDR3 length equals 16 residues. CDR3 nucleotides: TGTGCCACCAGTGATTTACAGACTAGCGGGAGGGCTGAGCAGTTCTTC. Protein product: CATSDLQTSGRAEQFF.

V and J are TRBV7-2 and TRBJ2-2, with 8 bases matching TRBD1. There are 17 residues in the CDR3. Germline-derived CDR1 and CDR2 are SGHTA and FQGNSA. Losses at the gene ends were 6 bases for V and 3 bases for J; bases not matched to a gene: 12. The CDR3 protein is CASRRTGTRLHTGELFF. DNA for the CDR3: TGTGCCAGCAGACGGACAGGGACAAGATTGCACACCGGGGAGCTGTTTTTT.

The genes are TRBV4-3 and TRBJ2-2, with a weak D call TRBD2 (5 bases). The CDR3 runs to 17 residues. Germline assignment: CDR1 LGHNA and CDR2 YSLEER. V was shortened by 4 bases and J by 0 bases, with 15 bases between the two germline ends. The CDR3 loop reads CASSRSGSVTNTGELFF. In DNA form, the CDR3 reads TGCGCCAGCAGCCGAAGCGGCTCGGTTACGAACACCGGGGAGCTGTTTTTT.

V is TRBV6-5 and J is TRBJ1-2; D remains unclear. V lost 2 bases and J lost 3, with 7 bases in between. This CDR3 is 13 amino acids long. Germline V CDR1 and CDR2: MNHEY, SVGAGI. The CDR3 sequence: CASSYNGDYGYTF. As DNA, the CDR3 is TGTGCCAGCAGTTACAACGGGGACTATGGCTACACCTTC.

V usage is TRBV18 and J usage is TRBJ2-7, with 11 bases fitting TRBD2. V was clipped by 2 bases and J by 0 bases; unmatched bases: 12. Germline values: CDR1 KGHSH, CDR2 LQKENI. The CDR3 covers 19 residues. CDR3 loop: CASSPNSLAGGTSSYEQYF. DNA of the CDR3: TGTGCCAGCTCACCAAATTCGCTAGCGGGGGGCACAAGCTCCTACGAGCAGTACTTC.

This chain joins TRBV5-1 and TRBJ2-7; maybe TRBD2 (6 bases). Germline loops: CDR1 SGHRS, CDR2 YFSETQ. V was shortened by 0 bases and J by 3 bases, with 10 bases between the two germline ends. This CDR3 has 14 amino acids. CDR3 in amino acids: CASSLAGALYEQYF. CDR3 DNA: TGCGCCAGCAGCTTGGCGGGAGCCCTCTACGAGCAGTACTTC.

The V and J genes are TRBV27 and TRBJ2-7; the match to TRBD1 covers 7 bases. Germline CDR1 MNHEY, CDR2 SMNVEV (reference sequence). The length of the CDR3 is 15 residues. V lost 8 bases, J lost 5 bases, and 15 bases stayed unmatched. The CDR3 DNA reads as TGTGCCAGCTACGAAGGGACAGCTATTCCCCACGAGCAGTACTTC. This encodes CASYEGTAIPHEQYF.

The rearrangement links TRBV11-2 to TRBJ2-7, with a weak D call TRBD1 (5 bases). CDR3 length: 15 amino acids. The germline gives CDR1 SGHAT, CDR2 FQNNGV. Trimming took 0 bases from V and 2 from J, leaving 11 bases between them. CDR3 sequence reads: CASSLEQGFTYEQYF. The CDR3 DNA is TGTGCCAGCAGCTTAGAGCAGGGATTTACCTACGAGCAGTACTTC.

The J gene is TRBJ1-6, the V gene TRBV13, with unresolved D. The V gene's germline CDR1 is PRHDT and CDR2 FYEKMQ (reference sequence). V gave up 0 bases and J gave up 0 bases, with 3 bases separating them. The CDR3 contains 15 residues. This CDR3 is CASSLGNSYNSPLHF. The CDR3 region has the DNA TGTGCCAGCAGCTTAGGCAACTCCTATAATTCACCCCTCCACTTT.

This clone was seen a few times. The rearrangement uses TRBV20-1 and TRBJ1-2; D is possibly TRBD1 (5 bases). Deletions cut 2 bases from V and 8 bases from J, with 9 bases between. Germline loops: CDR1 DFQATT, CDR2 SNEGSKA (reference sequence). The CDR3 contains 11 residues. CDR3 bases: TGCAGTGCTAGACAGGGTTCGGGCTACACCTTC. This translates into CSARQGSGYTF.

This rearrangement joins TRBV5-1 to TRBJ1-5, with 9 nucleotides matching TRBD1. Losses at the gene ends were 4 bases for V and 1 base for J; bases not matched to a gene: 3. The CDR3 covers 15 residues. From germline, CDR1 is SGHRS and CDR2 YFSETQ. The CDR3 region is CASSPGQGSNQPQHF. The DNA of the CDR3 is TGCGCCAGCAGCCCAGGACAGGGGAGCAATCAGCCCCAGCATTTT.

CDR3 DNA sequence: TGTGCCAGCAGTTGGGGGGACACAGGGGGCCCTGAAGCTTTCTTT. Translation: CASSWGDTGGPEAFF. J is TRBJ1-1 and V is TRBV27; TRBD1 matches at 9 bases. With V trimmed by 4 bases and J by 6 bases, 9 bases remained unmatched. Germline CDR1 MNHEY, CDR2 SMNVEV (reference sequence). The CDR3 contains 15 residues.

The J gene is TRBJ2-3, the V gene TRBV15; 12 bases fit TRBD2. The V and J ends lost 1 base and 1 base, in that order; junction bases with no gene match: 6. Per germline, CDR1 LNHNV and CDR2 YYDKDF (reference sequence). The CDR3 has 18 amino acids. CDR3 sequence: CATSRAPSGGGGTDTQYF. DNA for the CDR3: TGTGCCACCAGCAGAGCCCCTAGCGGGGGGGGAGGCACAGATACGCAGTATTTT. The full variable domain, rest sourced from reference TRBV15 and TRBJ2-3, is DAMVIQNPRYQVTQFGKPVTLSCSQTLNHNVMYWYQQKSSQAPKLLFHYYDKDFNNEADTPDNFQSRRPNTSFCFLDIRSPGLGDTAMYLCATSRAPSGGGGTDTQYFGPGTRLTVL.

The gene calls are TRBV2 and TRBJ2-3; TRBD2 might be the D (6 bases). Trimming shortened V by 1 base and J by 4 bases, and 12 bases separated the two germline ends. CDR1 is SNHLY and CDR2 is FYNNEI in the germline V gene. The CDR3 runs 15 residues. CDR3 region: CASSEDGGNADTQYF. The DNA for the CDR3 is TGTGCCAGCAGTGAAGACGGCGGGAACGCAGATACGCAGTATTTT.

The gene calls are TRBV4-3 and TRBJ1-6; D possibly corresponds to TRBD1 (5 bases). The germline V and J ends were trimmed by 0 bases and 7 bases, with 10 bases remaining between them. The CDR3 runs to 15 residues. The germline gives CDR1 LGHNA, CDR2 YSLEER. CDR3 protein: CASSQDPGVNSPLHF. For the CDR3, the DNA is TGCGCCAGCAGCCAAGACCCGGGGGTCAATTCACCCCTCCACTTT.

This clone was detected only a few times. The CDR3 here is CATSDGLEQYF. DNA of the CDR3: TGTGCCACCAGTGATGGACTCGAGCAGTACTTC. The V gene is TRBV24-1, the J gene TRBJ2-7; tentative D call: TRBD2 (5 bases). The germline V gene encodes CDR1 KGHDR and CDR2 SFDVKD. The CDR3 has 11 residues. Trimming left V 3 bases short and J 6 bases short, with 5 bases between.

The CDR3 spells CASSYSLTAEQYF. For the CDR3, the DNA is TGTGCCAGCAGTTACTCGCTGACAGCTGAGCAGTACTTC. This chain links TRBV6-6 with TRBJ2-7; D perhaps matches TRBD1 (5 bases). CDR1 and CDR2 from the germline V gene are MNHNY and SVGAGI (reference sequence). Trimming removed 0 bases at V and 7 bases at J, with 10 bases between. The CDR3 spans 13 residues.

This clone showed up just once. This chain uses TRBV9 with TRBJ2-1, with TRBD2 matching over 7 bases. From germline, CDR1 is SGDLS and CDR2 YYNGEE. This CDR3 is built from 15 residues. V was clipped by 3 bases and J by 6 bases; unmatched bases: 9. The CDR3 DNA reads as TGTGCCAGCAGCGCAGGACTAGAGTGGGCCAATGAGCAGTTCTTC. As protein: CASSAGLEWANEQFF.

V usage is TRBV3-1 (or the pseudogene TRBV3-2) and J usage is TRBJ2-3; D not certain. The V and J ends lost 0 bases and 1 base respectively, with 14 bases between them. The CDR3 length is 17 residues. Germline CDR1 is LGHDT and CDR2 is YNNKEL (reference sequence). The CDR3 DNA follows: TGTGCCAGCAGCCAAGATACGCGGCGGAGTCGCACAGATACGCAGTATTTT. Amino acids: CASSQDTRRSRTDTQYF.

The V and J genes are TRBV4-3 and TRBJ1-2; a weak D match, TRBD1 (6 bases). Germline V gives CDR1 LGHNA, CDR2 YSLEER. CDR3 length equals 16 residues. V gave up 4 bases and J gave up 3 bases, with 18 bases separating them. In nucleotides, the CDR3 is TGCGCCAGCAGCCCACCGGGACACAGGCCTTACTATGGCTACACCTTC. It yields the protein CASSPPGHRPYYGYTF.

The genes are TRBV27 and TRBJ1-1, with D hard to call. Trimming took off 4 bases at V and 3 bases at J, with 9 bases between the two ends. The germline V gene has CDR1 MNHEY and CDR2 SMNVEV (reference sequence). This CDR3 is 13 amino acids long. The CDR3 sequence is CASSSGPDTEAFF. The CDR3 bases are TGTGCCAGCAGTTCTGGGCCGGACACTGAAGCTTTCTTT.

The chain carries TRBV4-2 and TRBJ1-1; TRBD1 agrees at 7 bases. The CDR3 loop spans 12 amino acids. Per the germline V gene, CDR1 is LGHNA and CDR2 is YNFKEQ. Trimming at V came to 3 bases and at J to 11 bases, leaving 6 bases not matched to a gene. DNA for the CDR3: TGTGCCAGCAGCCAGGACCGGGACAGCGCTTTCTTT. Protein product: CASSQDRDSAFF.